This T cell receptor beta chain was identified during a study of T cell changes during pregnancy in multiple sclerosis. The CDR3 contains 12 residues. Trimming left V 5 bases short and J 3 bases short, with 5 bases between. Germline CDR1 reads LNHDA; CDR2 reads SQIVND (reference sequence). This clone was seen only once. The data were produced by immunoSEQ multiplex PCR, yet TCRdb's version contains in-frame clones alone and is incomplete. The sample yields over 45,000 clones, 80% to 90% seen once. The chain links TRBV19 to TRBJ1-3, with no clear D. Sequenced here: CD4+ T cells from peripheral blood mononuclear cells, sampled in the first trimester of pregnancy. The sequence came from a female donor with multiple sclerosis, enrolled in a pregnancy study. DNA of the CDR3: TGTGCCAGTAGTTTCGGTGGAAACACCATATATTTT. Its protein is CASSFGGNTIYF.